This T cell receptor beta chain was documented in a study of shared clonotypes between healthy human individuals. Germline V gene data show CDR1 as LNHDA and CDR2 as SQIVND (reference sequence). V lost 6 bases to trimming and J lost 5 bases; unmatched junction nucleotides: 13. The length of the CDR3 is 16 residues. Findings and limits, study-wide: The study's rarefaction showed incomplete sorted-subset sequencing despite large depth. Generally, estimated richness proved larger in naive subsets than it did in memory subsets.

Clones were read by immunoSEQ multiplex PCR, and TCRdb kept only the in-frame ones, dropping some. The table has roughly 2,300,000 clones, 80% to 95% seen once. Each of the donors was a healthy adult who was HIV-negative and had not had a recent acute infection or vaccination. On this clone itself: Its antigen is not identified.

The clonotype originates from a man between 18 and 35 years old in good health. Some clones in this sample may be carry-over from other donors' samples. Sequencing was carried out using naive CD4+ T cells from PBMCs. Subset specified: CD45RA+ positively selected. The chain is built from TRBV19 and TRBJ2-5, with 9 bases fitting TRBD2. CDR3 DNA sequence: TGTGCCAGTAGCATAATAGGGACTAGCAAATTCGAGACCCAGTACTTC. This codes for CASSIIGTSKFETQYF. Filled out from reference TRBV19 and TRBJ2-5, the complete variable domain reads DGGITQSPKYLFRKEGQNVTLSCEQNLNHDAMYWYRQDPGQGLRLIYYSQIVNDFQKGDIAEGYSVSREKKESFPLTVTSAQKNPTAFYLCASSIIGTSKFETQYFGPGTRLLVL.